The clone carrying this T cell receptor (beta chain) came up many times. Its antigen is as yet unknown. The TCR cDNA carried a universal primer site and UMIs from 5'RACE template switching. TCRdb analysed the 5' RACE reads with MiXCR anew, one entry per CDR3 protein. Counted here are fewer than 400,000 distinct CDR3 sequences, about 11% occurring once; the ten biggest clones make up 2.5% to 4%. This record belongs to a study of T cells after yellow fever vaccination. General observations from the study: The study found a weaker secondary response that peaked faster, day 5 versus 15. Clones that expanded after primary vaccination mostly reappeared after the booster (around 96% CD4, approximately 85% CD8). Only a minor proportion of clonotypes was detected across both CD4 and CD8 compartments.

The TCR originated in a young man who received the YFV17D yellow fever vaccine. The sample was CD4+ T cells sorted from PBMCs, taken 45 days after the yellow fever booster vaccination.

Written as DNA, the CDR3 is TGTGCCAGCAGCCGACAGGGAGCGGCTGAAAAACTGTTTTTT. Its translation: CASSRQGAAEKLFF. V gene TRBV5-4 combines with J gene TRBJ1-4; 7 bases fit TRBD1. The CDR3 is 14 residues long. CDR1 and CDR2 (germline): SGHNT, YYREEE (reference sequence). The junction had 7 bases not matched to a gene; V was cut back by 4 bases and J by 7 bases. Based on the CDR3 plus reference TRBV5-4 and TRBJ1-4, the full variable domain is ETGVTQSPTHLIKTRGQQVTLRCSSQSGHNTVSWYQQALGQGPQFIFQYYREEENGRGNFPPRFSGLQFPNYSSELNVNALELDDSALYLCASSRQGAAEKLFFGSGTQLSVL.